This T cell receptor (beta chain) was documented in a study of T cells in localized non-small cell lung cancer. As for this clone: The antigen remains unidentified.

Only in-frame clones appear in the TCRdb table, and some are missing; sequencing was by immunoSEQ multiplex PCR. The sample shows roughly 35,000 clones, over 85% of them seen only once. Study outcomes and limitations: Uninvolved adjacent lung showed the highest T cell clonality, exceeding tumor. Adjacent lung held a median around 60 of the top 100 tumor clones. Longer overall survival was associated with a higher density of T cells in the blood.

The source of this sequence is a female donor aged 60 or older with stage I lung adenocarcinoma. The material sequenced was peripheral blood, taken before any cancer treatment.

CDR3 residues: CASSITGGRGNEQFF. CDR3 coding DNA: TGTGCCAGTAGTATAACAGGGGGAAGGGGGAATGAGCAGTTCTTC. This chain connects TRBV19 to TRBJ2-1, with 8 bases lining up with TRBD1. This CDR3 is built from 15 residues. Trimming cost V 2 bases and J 7 bases; bases outside gene matches: 7. Per germline, CDR1 LNHDA and CDR2 SQIVND (reference sequence).